The 13 T cell receptor beta chains given below trace back to one sample, sequenced in a study of tumor and adjacent non-tumor tissue in lung cancer (dated by TCRdb to 2017 to 2018). Bulk unsorted tissue served as the source for RNA extraction, and RNA quality was assessed using a NanoDrop ND-1000 and an Agilent 2100. The method was multiplex PCR. Sequencing relied on an Illumina HiSeq 2500. Following protocols modified from ARM-PCR, the researchers constructed TCRbeta libraries through three rounds of nested PCR with primers (Table S4). In TCRdb, the public reads were trimmed at Q25 with fastp and aligned with MiXCR, with productive beta chains retained. For every CDR3 protein sequence, its rows merge into one entry that carries the most common genes and DNA. In all, the sample holds 90,000 to 110,000 distinct CDR3 sequences, and about 75% of those were seen once. Of the sample, under 45% is held by the ten largest clones.

Specimen: lung tumor tissue. All receptors come from a woman aged 60 to 75 with non-small cell lung cancer.

The chain recombines TRBV5-6 with TRBJ1-6; D might be TRBD1 (6 bases). Between the trimmed V and J ends, which lost 1 base and 3 bases, there was a span of 14 bases. Germline CDR1 SGHDT, CDR2 YYEEEE. This CDR3 region has 17 residues. DNA for the CDR3: TGTGCCAGCAGCTTGAGGGCAGGGGTCAACTATAATTCACCCCTCCACTTT. Protein: CASSLRAGVNYNSPLHF.

Comment on this clonotype: A much larger clonotype is one base distant, so this may be a read error. The chain joins TRBV5-1 to TRBJ1-5; D unclear. Trimming removed 4 bases from V and 5 bases from J, with 13 bases in between. Germline lookup yields CDR1 SGHRS and CDR2 YFSETQ. The CDR3 is 14 residues long. The CDR3, as DNA: TGCGCCAGCAGCCCGGAAAGGGCAGATCAGCCCCAGCATTTT. Translation: CASSPERADQPQHF.

This clonotype was seen many times. V is TRBV20-1 and J is TRBJ1-5; D is possibly TRBD1 (5 bases). The CDR3 runs 14 residues. Trimming took off 6 bases at V and 2 bases at J, with 14 bases between the two ends. Germline loops: CDR1 DFQATT, CDR2 SNEGSKA (reference sequence). The CDR3: CSASQGVGNQPQHF. The CDR3, as DNA: TGCAGTGCGTCCCAAGGGGTGGGCAATCAGCCCCAGCATTTT.

About this clonotype: At one end the junction does not follow the germline gene, possibly because of a read error. V and J are TRBV29-1 and TRBJ2-1, with D hard to call. This CDR3 is built from 9 residues. Germline assignment: CDR1 SQVTM and CDR2 ANQGSEA. CDR3: CSVGNKQIF. Written as DNA, the CDR3 is TGCAGCGTAGGGAATAAGCAGATCTTC.

In the case of this clonotype: At one of its ends the junction is not consistent with the germline gene, which may arise from a read error. The chain combines TRBV6-2 or TRBV6-3 with TRBJ2-7; 10 bases are a match to TRBD2. In germline, CDR1 is MNHEY, CDR2 SVGEGT. This CDR3 has 14 amino acids. CDR3 region: CASSISGRAYEQYF. The CDR3 nucleotides are TGTGCCAGCAGTATAAGCGGGAGGGCCTACGAGCAATACTTC.

The V gene is TRBV5-4, the J gene TRBJ1-2, with D tentatively TRBD1 (6 bases). CDR3 length: 11 residues. The V end was cut by 5 bases, the J end by 14 bases, with 16 bases between. The germline V gene has CDR1 SGHNT and CDR2 YYREEE (reference sequence). CDR3 DNA: TGTGCCAGCAGACGGGACAAGGCCCTAACCTTC. Protein product: CASRRDKALTF.

This clonotype was found a few times. A clone one base away is much larger, so this may be a read error. The chain links TRBV20-1 to TRBJ2-5, with D perhaps being TRBD1 or TRBD2 (5 bases each). Germline loops: CDR1 DFQATT, CDR2 SNEGSKA (reference sequence). This CDR3 comprises 14 residues. The DNA for the CDR3 is TGCAGTGTTAGAGGGGACCAGATTTATGCGACCCAGTACTTC. Protein product: CSVRGDQIYATQYF.

As to this clonotype: A much larger clone differs by one base, so this may be a read error. The V call is TRBV6-2 or TRBV6-3, the J call TRBJ2-6; no firm D call. This CDR3 has 13 amino acids. Germline V lookup: CDR1 MNHEY, CDR2 SVGEGT. Written as DNA, the CDR3 is TGTGCCACCCCCCCCGCTGGGCCCAACGTCCTGACTTTC. Its translation is CATPPAGPNVLTF.

Regarding this clonotype: The conserved phenylalanine or tryptophan is not found at the CDR3 terminus, so this likely reflects a read error. The chain uses TRBV7-9 and TRBJ2-5; the D gene is possibly TRBD1 (6 bases). The CDR3 has 13 residues. The V end lost 6 bases, the J end lost 1 base, and 9 bases lay between the germline ends. Per the germline V gene, CDR1 is SEHNR and CDR2 is FQNEAQ (reference sequence). CDR3 residues: CASSTGSQETQYY. DNA for the CDR3: TGTGCCAGCAGTACAGGGTCCCAAGAGACCCAGTACTAC.

This sequence joins TRBV4-1 and TRBJ2-3, with 15 bases identical to TRBD2. After removal of 6 bases from V and 7 bases from J, the junction contained 17 bases not matched to a gene. The V gene's germline CDR1 is MGHRA and CDR2 YSYEKL. CDR3 length: 19 residues. The CDR3: CASSHPGLAGGPFRNTQYF. CDR3 nucleotides: TGCGCCAGCAGTCACCCGGGACTAGCGGGGGGTCCATTCCGGAATACGCAGTATTTT.

As for this clonotype: A much larger clonotype is one base distant, so this may be a read error. The chain has TRBV4-1 and TRBJ2-7; D ambiguous. Trimming pared 4 bases from V and 4 bases from J, leaving 14 bases between. The germline gives CDR1 MGHRA, CDR2 YSYEKL. CDR3 length: 14 amino acids. The CDR3, as DNA: TGCGCCAGCAGCCGTGTACAGTACAGTTACGAGCAGTACTTC. Protein sequence: CASSRVQYSYEQYF.

The J gene is TRBJ2-7, the V gene TRBV19; D is perhaps TRBD1 (6 bases). The CDR3 is 14 amino acids. The V gene's germline CDR1 is LNHDA and CDR2 SQIVND (reference sequence). V was clipped by 5 bases and J by 4 bases, with 15 bases between them. The CDR3 DNA reads as TGTGCCAGTAGTCCCTTGGACAGAGGATACGAGCAGTACTTC. Encoded protein: CASSPLDRGYEQYF.

The table lists this clonotype with a few counts. A much larger clone is a single base away; this may be a read error. This chain joins TRBV12-5 and TRBJ2-5; tentative D call: TRBD2 (5 bases). CDR3 length equals 11 residues. CDR1 and CDR2 (germline): LGHNT, FRNRAP. The CDR3 region has the DNA TGTACTAGTGGTGCCGGAGAGACCCAGTACTTC. This translates into CTSGAGETQYF.